A single TCR beta chain is shown here with its context. This CDR3 is built from 14 residues. Trimming pared 1 base from V and 0 bases from J, leaving 6 bases between. The germline V gene encodes CDR1 SGHTA and CDR2 FQGNSA. This entry is derived from a study of blood T cell repertoires in COVID-19. In the original workflow: Amplification of reference gene primers was used by the study to estimate nucleated cell counts. Clones were sequenced by immunoSEQ multiplex PCR, and TCRdb holds only the in-frame ones, with some missing. D and trimming come from the DNA, and the V and J calls and clone size come from that table. The sample has some 160,000 clones; 80% to 85% are singletons.

The chain couples TRBV7-2 to TRBJ1-2; D might be TRBD1 (5 bases). The receptor's source is a man aged 65-85 years with active or convalescent COVID-19. Source material: peripheral blood. CDR3 bases: TGTGCCAGCAGCTTAGAGGGGACTAACTATGGCTACACCTTC. Translated: CASSLEGTNYGYTF.